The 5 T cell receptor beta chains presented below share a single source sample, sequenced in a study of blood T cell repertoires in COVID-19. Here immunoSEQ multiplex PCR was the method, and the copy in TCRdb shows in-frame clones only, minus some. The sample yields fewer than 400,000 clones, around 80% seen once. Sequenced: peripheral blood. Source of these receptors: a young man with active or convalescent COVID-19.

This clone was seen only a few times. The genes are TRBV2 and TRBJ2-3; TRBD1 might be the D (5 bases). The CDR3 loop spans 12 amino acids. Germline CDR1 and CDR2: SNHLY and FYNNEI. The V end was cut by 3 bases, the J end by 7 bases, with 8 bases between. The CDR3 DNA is TGTGCCAGCAGTGACCAGGGTCATACGCAGTATTTT. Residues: CASSDQGHTQYF.

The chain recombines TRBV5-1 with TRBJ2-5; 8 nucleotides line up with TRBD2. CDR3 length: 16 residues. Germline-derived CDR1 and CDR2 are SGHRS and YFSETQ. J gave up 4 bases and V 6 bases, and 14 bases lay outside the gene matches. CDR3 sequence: CASKANPAGVVETQYF. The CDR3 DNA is TGCGCCAGCAAGGCCAACCCAGCGGGGGTCGTAGAGACCCAGTACTTC.

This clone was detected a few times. CDR3 DNA: TGTGCCAGTAGTATAGAACTTCACTCCTACAATGAGCAGTTCTTC. Translating it yields CASSIELHSYNEQFF. J is TRBJ2-1 and V is TRBV19; no clear D gene. V lost 0 bases and J lost 0, with 6 bases in between. This CDR3 has 15 residues. Germline CDR1 LNHDA, CDR2 SQIVND (reference sequence).

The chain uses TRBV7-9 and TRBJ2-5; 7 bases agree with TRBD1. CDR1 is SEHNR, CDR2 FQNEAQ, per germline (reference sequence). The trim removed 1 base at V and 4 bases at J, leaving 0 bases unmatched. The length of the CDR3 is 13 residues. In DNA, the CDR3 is TGTGCCAGCAGCTTAGGACAGGGAGAGACCCAGTACTTC. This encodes CASSLGQGETQYF.

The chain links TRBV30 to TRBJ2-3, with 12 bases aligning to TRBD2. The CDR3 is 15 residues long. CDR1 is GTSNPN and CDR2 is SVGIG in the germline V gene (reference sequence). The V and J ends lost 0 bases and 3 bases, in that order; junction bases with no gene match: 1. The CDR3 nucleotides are TGTGCCTGGAGTGTCGGACTAGCGGGGACAGATACGCAGTATTTT. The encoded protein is CAWSVGLAGTDTQYF. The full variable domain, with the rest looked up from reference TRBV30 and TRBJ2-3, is SQTIHQWPATLVQPVGSPLSLECTVEGTSNPNLYWYRQAAGRGLQLLFYSVGIGQISSEVPQNLSASRPQDRQFILSSKKLLLSDSGFYLCAWSVGLAGTDTQYFGPGTRLTVL.